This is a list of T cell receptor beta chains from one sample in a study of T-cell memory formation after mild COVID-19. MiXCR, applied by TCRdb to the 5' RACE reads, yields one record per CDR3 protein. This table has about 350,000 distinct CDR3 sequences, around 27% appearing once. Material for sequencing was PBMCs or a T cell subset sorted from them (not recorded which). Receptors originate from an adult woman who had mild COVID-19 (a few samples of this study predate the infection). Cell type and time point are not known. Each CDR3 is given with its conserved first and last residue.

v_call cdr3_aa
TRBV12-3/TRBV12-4 CASSPDSFSTDTQYF
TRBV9 CASSVDLAGTREQFF
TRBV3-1 CASSQGGGLVISEFF
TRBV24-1 CATSDAQIGETQYF
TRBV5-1 CASSKTSGSYNEQFF
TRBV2 CASRVGQGSYEQYF
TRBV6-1 CASSESPGYEQYF
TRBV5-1 CASSRDEVSDTQYF
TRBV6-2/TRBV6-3 CASSYPLSGVSHEQYF
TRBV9 CASSAVKGGGNTEAFF
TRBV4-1 CASSQMGVGDNEQFF
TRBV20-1 CSADGLDTEAFF
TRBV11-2 CASSFTVEGTGELFF
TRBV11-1 CASSPQGAAAGELFF
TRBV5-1 CASSRGRNENEQFF
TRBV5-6 CASSLGQGPDYEQYF
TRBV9 CASSVEGGETDTQYF
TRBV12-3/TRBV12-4 CASSPWSSGNTIYF
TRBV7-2 CASSPAGGQETQYF
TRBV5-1 CASSPFSGSSYNEQFF
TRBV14 CASSQDPHGGVGSRNTIYF
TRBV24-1 CATSDRQGAKPGELFF
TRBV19 CASSIGGSPYEQYF
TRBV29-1 CSVQYLPKNYGYTF
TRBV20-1 CSARQGATYNEQFF
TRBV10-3 CAISSGGTYNEQFF
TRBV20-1 CSARDGPGSGYTF
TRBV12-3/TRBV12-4 CASRALWNTGELFF
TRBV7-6 CASSLAPEGQGGLFF
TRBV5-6 CASSLGGGTRIGSEQYF